This T cell receptor (beta chain) was identified during a study of Ad26.COV2.S vaccination and SARS-CoV-2 variants. The CDR3 spans 15 residues. The germline V gene has CDR1 MNHEY and CDR2 SMNVEV (reference sequence). With 7 bases clipped from V and 1 base from J, the junction kept 2 bases outside the gene matches. The table came from immunoSEQ multiplex PCR; TCRdb's copy has only in-frame clones and leaves some out. The data hold hundreds of thousands of clones, with roughly 90% observed a single time. Treatment reported: roughly 19 received Ad26.COV2.S at low or high dose, single or two shots; five or six received placebo; per-sample allocation not given. Samples came from day 63 after the first vaccine or placebo injection.

The TCR sequence derives from a person between 18 and 59 years old who received the Ad26.COV2.S COVID-19 vaccine or a placebo. The sequencing here drew on peripheral blood, taken in a trial of Ad26.COV2.S vaccine versus placebo. This chain links TRBV27 with TRBJ2-5, with 14 bases aligning to TRBD2. The CDR3 protein is CASKTSGRVQETQYF. CDR3 nucleotides: TGTGCCAGCAAGACTAGCGGGAGGGTCCAAGAGACCCAGTACTTC.